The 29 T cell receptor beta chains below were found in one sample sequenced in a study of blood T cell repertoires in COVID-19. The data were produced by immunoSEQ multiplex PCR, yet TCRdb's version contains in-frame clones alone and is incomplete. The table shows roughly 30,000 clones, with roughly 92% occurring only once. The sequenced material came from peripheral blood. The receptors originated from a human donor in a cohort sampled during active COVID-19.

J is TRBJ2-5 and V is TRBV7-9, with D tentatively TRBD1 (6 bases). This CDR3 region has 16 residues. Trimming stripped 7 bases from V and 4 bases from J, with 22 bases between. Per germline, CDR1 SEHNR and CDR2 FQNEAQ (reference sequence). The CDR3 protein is CASNLPSGDMLETQYF. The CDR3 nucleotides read TGTGCCAGCAATCTACCCTCAGGGGACATGTTAGAGACCCAGTACTTC.

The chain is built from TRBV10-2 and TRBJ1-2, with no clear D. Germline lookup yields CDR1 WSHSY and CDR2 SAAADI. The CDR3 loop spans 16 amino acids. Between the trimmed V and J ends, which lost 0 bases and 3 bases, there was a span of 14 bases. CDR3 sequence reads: CASSESGAYVDYGYTF. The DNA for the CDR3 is TGCGCCAGCAGTGAGTCGGGAGCTTACGTGGACTATGGCTACACCTTC.

DNA of the CDR3: TGTGCCAGCAGCTCGACAGGGAATGAGCAGTTCTTC. This gives the protein CASSSTGNEQFF. This sequence joins TRBV5-5 and TRBJ2-1, with 7 positions matching TRBD1. Unmatched junction bases numbered 1, after V lost 3 bases and J lost 7 bases. This CDR3 region has 12 residues. Germline lookup yields CDR1 SGHKS and CDR2 YYEKEE (reference sequence).

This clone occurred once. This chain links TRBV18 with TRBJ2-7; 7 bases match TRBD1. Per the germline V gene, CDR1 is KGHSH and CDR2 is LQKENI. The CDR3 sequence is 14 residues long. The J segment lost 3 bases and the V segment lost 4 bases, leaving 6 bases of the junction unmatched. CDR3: CASSLGQRRYEQYF. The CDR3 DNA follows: TGTGCCAGCTCACTGGGACAGAGACGCTACGAGCAGTACTTC.

CDR3 residues: CASSLNRGQLGAFF. In DNA form, the CDR3 reads TGTGCCAGCAGCTTAAACCGAGGACAGCTCGGAGCTTTCTTT. The chain uses TRBV11-2 and TRBJ1-1; D perhaps matches TRBD1 (6 bases). With 2 bases removed from V and 10 bases from J, the gap between germline ends came to 17 bases. Germline V CDR1 and CDR2: SGHAT, FQNNGV. This CDR3 has 14 amino acids.

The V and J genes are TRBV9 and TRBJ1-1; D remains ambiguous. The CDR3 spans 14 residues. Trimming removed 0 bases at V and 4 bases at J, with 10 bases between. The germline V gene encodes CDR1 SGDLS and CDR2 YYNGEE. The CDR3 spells CASSVVAEGTEAFF. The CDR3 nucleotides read TGTGCCAGCAGCGTAGTGGCGGAGGGCACTGAAGCTTTCTTT.

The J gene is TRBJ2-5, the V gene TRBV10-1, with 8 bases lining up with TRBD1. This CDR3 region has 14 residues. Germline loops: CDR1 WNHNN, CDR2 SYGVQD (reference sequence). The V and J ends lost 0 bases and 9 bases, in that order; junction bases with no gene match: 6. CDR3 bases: TGCGCCAGCAGTGAGTCGACAGGGGAGGCGGCCCAGTACTTC. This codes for CASSESTGEAAQYF.

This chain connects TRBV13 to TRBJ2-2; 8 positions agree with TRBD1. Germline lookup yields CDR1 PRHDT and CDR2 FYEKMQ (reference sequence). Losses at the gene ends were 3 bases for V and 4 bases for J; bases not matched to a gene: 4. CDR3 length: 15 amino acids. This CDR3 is CASSFRDRSTGELFF. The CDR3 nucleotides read TGTGCCAGCAGCTTTAGGGACAGGTCCACCGGGGAGCTGTTTTTT.

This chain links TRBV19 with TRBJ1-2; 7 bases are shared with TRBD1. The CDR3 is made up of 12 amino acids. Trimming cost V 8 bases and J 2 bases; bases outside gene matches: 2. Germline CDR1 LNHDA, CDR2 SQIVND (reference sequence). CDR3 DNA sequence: TGTGCCAGTCTACAGGGGAACTATGGCTACACCTTC. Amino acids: CASLQGNYGYTF.

CDR3 in amino acids: CASSLGGAGQGAFF. The CDR3 nucleotides read TGTGCCAGCAGCCTCGGAGGAGCGGGACAGGGCGCTTTCTTT. The chain employs TRBV4-2 and TRBJ1-1; 9 bases fit TRBD1. The CDR3 is 14 amino acids. Germline trimming cut 4 bases from V and 11 bases from J; bases unmatched to any gene: 11. The germline V gene encodes CDR1 LGHNA and CDR2 YNFKEQ.

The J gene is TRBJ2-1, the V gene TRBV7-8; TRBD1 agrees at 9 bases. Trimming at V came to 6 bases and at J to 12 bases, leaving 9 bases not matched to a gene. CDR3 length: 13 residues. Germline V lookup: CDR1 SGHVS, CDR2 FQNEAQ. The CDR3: CASRDYRGRRQFF. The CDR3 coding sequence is TGTGCCAGCAGAGACTACAGGGGGCGCCGGCAGTTCTTC.

CDR3 loop: CASSFVAGGPSDTQYF. The CDR3 DNA is TGTGCCAGCAGTTTTGTAGCGGGGGGGCCTTCAGATACGCAGTATTTT. The rearrangement uses TRBV28 and TRBJ2-3; 11 positions match TRBD2. This CDR3 region has 16 residues. V shed 3 bases, J shed 4 bases, and the junction held 6 bases outside the gene matches. Germline V gene sequence: CDR1 MDHEN, CDR2 SYDVKM.

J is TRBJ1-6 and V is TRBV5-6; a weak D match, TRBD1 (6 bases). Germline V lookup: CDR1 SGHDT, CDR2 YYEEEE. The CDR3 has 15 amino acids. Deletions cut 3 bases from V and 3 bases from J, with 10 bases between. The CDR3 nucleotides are TGTGCCAGCAGCTACAGACAGGACTATAATTCACCCCTCCACTTT. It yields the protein CASSYRQDYNSPLHF.

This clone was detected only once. CDR3 amino acids: CASSLVLYEQYF. CDR3 coding DNA: TGTGCCAGCAGCTTAGTACTCTACGAGCAGTACTTC. The V and J genes are TRBV7-8 and TRBJ2-7; D not resolved. V lost 1 base and J 3 bases, leaving 4 bases between the germline ends. CDR3 size: 12 residues. Germline CDR1 is SGHVS and CDR2 is FQNEAQ.

The CDR3 sequence is CAWSGQGAEKLFF. CDR3 DNA: TGTGCCTGGAGCGGACAGGGGGCGGAAAAACTGTTTTTT. The chain combines TRBV30 with TRBJ1-4; TRBD1 matches at 11 bases. Germline CDR1 is GTSNPN and CDR2 is SVGIG (reference sequence). Germline trimming cut 3 bases from V and 8 bases from J; bases unmatched to any gene: 2. The CDR3 spans 13 residues.

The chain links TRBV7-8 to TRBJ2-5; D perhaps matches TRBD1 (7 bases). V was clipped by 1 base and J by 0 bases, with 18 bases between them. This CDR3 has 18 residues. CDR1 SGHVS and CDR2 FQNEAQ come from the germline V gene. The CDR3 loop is CASSLEPGGQTYQETQYF. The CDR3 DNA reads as TGTGCCAGCAGCTTAGAGCCCGGGGGACAGACTTACCAAGAGACCCAGTACTTC.

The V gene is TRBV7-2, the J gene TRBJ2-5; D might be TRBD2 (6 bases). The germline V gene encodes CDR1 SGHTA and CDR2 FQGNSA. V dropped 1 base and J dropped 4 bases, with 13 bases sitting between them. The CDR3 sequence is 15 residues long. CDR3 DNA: TGTGCCAGCAGCTTAGGAGGGTCCGGGGGAGAGACCCAGTACTTC. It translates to CASSLGGSGGETQYF.

The chain's CDR3 is CASPGTGYGYTF. The CDR3 coding sequence is TGTGCCTCCCCCGGGACAGGGTATGGCTACACCTTC. This chain joins TRBV30 and TRBJ1-2, with 9 bases matching TRBD1. The germline gives CDR1 GTSNPN, CDR2 SVGIG (reference sequence). This CDR3 is built from 12 residues. Trimming removed 7 bases from V and 5 bases from J; junction bases left unmatched: 5.

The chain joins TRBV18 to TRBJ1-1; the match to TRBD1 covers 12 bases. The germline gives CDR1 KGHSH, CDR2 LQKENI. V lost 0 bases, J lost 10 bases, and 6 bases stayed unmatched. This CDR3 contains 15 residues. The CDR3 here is CASSPPSGQGAPAFF. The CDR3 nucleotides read TGTGCCAGCTCACCACCTTCGGGACAGGGGGCCCCAGCTTTCTTT.

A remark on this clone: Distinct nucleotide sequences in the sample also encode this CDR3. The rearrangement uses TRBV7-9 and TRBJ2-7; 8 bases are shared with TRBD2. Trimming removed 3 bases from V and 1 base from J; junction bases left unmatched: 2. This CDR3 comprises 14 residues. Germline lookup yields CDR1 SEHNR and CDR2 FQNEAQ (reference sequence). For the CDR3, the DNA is TGTGCCAGCAGCTTCTTAGCGGGGTCCTACGAGCAGTACTTC. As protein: CASSFLAGSYEQYF.

As DNA, the CDR3 is TGCGCCAGCAGCTTGAGCGGGATGCTTAGCTCCTACGAGCAGTACTTC. Protein sequence: CASSLSGMLSSYEQYF. The chain links TRBV5-1 to TRBJ2-7; 7 positions agree with TRBD2. Losses at the gene ends were 1 base for V and 0 bases for J; bases not matched to a gene: 7. The CDR3 totals 16 residues. Germline V gene sequence: CDR1 SGHRS, CDR2 YFSETQ.

CDR3 DNA sequence: TGTGCCAGCAGTCCAAGTTTAGCGGGAGGACCTCAAGAGACCCAGTACTTC. Its protein is CASSPSLAGGPQETQYF. The chain links TRBV27 to TRBJ2-5, with 10 positions matching TRBD2. Germline loops: CDR1 MNHEY, CDR2 SMNVEV (reference sequence). Trimming removed 5 bases from V and 2 bases from J; junction bases left unmatched: 11. This CDR3 is 17 amino acids long.

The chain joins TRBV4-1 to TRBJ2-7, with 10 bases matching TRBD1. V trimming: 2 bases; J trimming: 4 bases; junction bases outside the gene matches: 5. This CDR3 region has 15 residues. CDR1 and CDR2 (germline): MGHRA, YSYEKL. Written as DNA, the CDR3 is TGCGCCAGCAGCCAAAGGGACAGGGGTAGATACGAGCAGTACTTC. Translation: CASSQRDRGRYEQYF.

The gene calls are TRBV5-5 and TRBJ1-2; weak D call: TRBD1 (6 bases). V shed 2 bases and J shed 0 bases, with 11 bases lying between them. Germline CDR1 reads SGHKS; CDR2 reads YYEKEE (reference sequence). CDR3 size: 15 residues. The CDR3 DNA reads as TGTGCCAGCAGCTTTAGCGGGACAACTAACTATGGCTACACCTTC. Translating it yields CASSFSGTTNYGYTF.

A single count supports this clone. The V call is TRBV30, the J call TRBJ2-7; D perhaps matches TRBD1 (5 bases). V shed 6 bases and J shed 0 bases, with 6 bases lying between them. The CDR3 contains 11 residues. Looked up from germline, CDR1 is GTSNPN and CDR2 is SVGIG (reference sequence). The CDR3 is CACRVSYEQYF. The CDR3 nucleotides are TGTGCCTGCAGGGTCTCCTACGAGCAGTACTTC.

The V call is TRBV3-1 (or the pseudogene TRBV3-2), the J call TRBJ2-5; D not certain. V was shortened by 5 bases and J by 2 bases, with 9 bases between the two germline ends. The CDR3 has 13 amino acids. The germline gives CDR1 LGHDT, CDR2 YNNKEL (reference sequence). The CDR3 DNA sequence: TGTGCCAGCAGCACCCTGCGGCAAGAGACCCAGTACTTC. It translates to CASSTLRQETQYF.

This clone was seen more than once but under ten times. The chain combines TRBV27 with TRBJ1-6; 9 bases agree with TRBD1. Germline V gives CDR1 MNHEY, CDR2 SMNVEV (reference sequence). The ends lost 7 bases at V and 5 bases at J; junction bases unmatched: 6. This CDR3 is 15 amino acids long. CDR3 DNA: TGTGCCAGCACCCCCGACAGGGGGGATAATTCACCCCTCCACTTT. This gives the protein CASTPDRGDNSPLHF.

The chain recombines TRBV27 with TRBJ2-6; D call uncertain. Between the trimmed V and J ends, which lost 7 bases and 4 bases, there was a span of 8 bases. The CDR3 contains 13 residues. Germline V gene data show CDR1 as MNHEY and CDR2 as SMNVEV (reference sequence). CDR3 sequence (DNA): TGTGCCAGCACCGAGGCCGGGGCCAACGTCCTGACTTTC. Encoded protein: CASTEAGANVLTF.

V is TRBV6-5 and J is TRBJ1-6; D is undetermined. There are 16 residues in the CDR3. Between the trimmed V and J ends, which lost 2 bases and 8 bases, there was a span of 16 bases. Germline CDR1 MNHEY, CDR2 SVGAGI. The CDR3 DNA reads TGTGCCAGCAGTTACGGGTCAGAACTAAGCCATTCACCCCTCCACTTT. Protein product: CASSYGSELSHSPLHF.